These 10 T cell receptor beta chains share one sample of origin, sequenced in a study of blood T cell repertoires in COVID-19. This table comes from immunoSEQ multiplex PCR, and its TCRdb copy is limited to in-frame clones, with some not included. The data contain about 250,000 clones, roughly 86% of them singletons. What was sequenced was PBMCs or T cells enriched from blood (not recorded which). These receptors originate from a woman aged 30 to 39 with acute COVID-19.

The genes are TRBV5-4 and TRBJ2-2, with TRBD1 matching 8 bases. V was clipped by 3 bases and J by 6 bases; unmatched bases: 10. This CDR3 comprises 16 residues. Germline V lookup: CDR1 SGHNT, CDR2 YYREEE (reference sequence). CDR3 sequence (DNA): TGTGCCAGCAGCTCCGAAACGAACAGGGGGGCCGGGGAGCTGTTTTTT. Amino acid sequence: CASSSETNRGAGELFF.

The V call is TRBV9, the J call TRBJ2-7; D is perhaps TRBD2 (7 bases). The CDR3 spans 15 residues. CDR1 and CDR2 (germline): SGDLS, YYNGEE. V lost 0 bases to trimming and J lost 0 bases, with 10 bases between them. This CDR3 is CASSVEGGASYEQYF. CDR3 sequence (DNA): TGTGCCAGCAGCGTAGAGGGGGGGGCCTCCTACGAGCAGTACTTC.

The CDR3 coding sequence is TGTGCCAGCAGCCAAGGACAGATGAAGAACACCGGGGAGCTGTTTTTT. Translated: CASSQGQMKNTGELFF. This chain connects TRBV3-1 (or the pseudogene TRBV3-2) to TRBJ2-2; maybe TRBD1 (5 bases). CDR1 is LGHDT and CDR2 is YNNKEL in the germline V gene (reference sequence). V gave up 1 base and J gave up 1 base, with 10 bases separating them. CDR3 length equals 16 residues.

The chain links TRBV6-5 to TRBJ1-1, with 9 nucleotides matching TRBD1. This CDR3 spans 14 amino acids. Per germline, CDR1 MNHEY and CDR2 SVGAGI. Written as DNA, the CDR3 is TGTGCGTGCGGGGACAGGGCTGTGAACACTGAAGCTTTCTTT. As protein: CACGDRAVNTEAFF.

The chain joins TRBV10-2 to TRBJ1-4; TRBD1 matches 9 bases. The V and J ends lost 4 bases and 7 bases, in that order; junction bases with no gene match: 1. The CDR3 is 13 amino acids. The germline V gene has CDR1 WSHSY and CDR2 SAAADI. The CDR3 nucleotides are TGCGCCAGCAGTGGGGACAGGGTTGAAAAACTGTTTTTT. It yields the protein CASSGDRVEKLFF.

This chain uses TRBV12-3 or TRBV12-4 with TRBJ1-1; TRBD1 matches at 7 bases. Unmatched junction bases numbered 4, after V lost 2 bases and J lost 7 bases. This CDR3 comprises 13 residues. CDR3 sequence reads: CASSLIQGGEAFF. The CDR3 DNA reads as TGTGCCAGCAGTTTAATTCAGGGGGGTGAAGCTTTCTTT.

V is TRBV4-1 and J is TRBJ2-1, with D possibly being TRBD1 (5 bases). Trimming removed 0 bases from V and 4 bases from J, with 19 bases in between. From germline, CDR1 is MGHRA and CDR2 YSYEKL. The CDR3 is 18 amino acids. The CDR3 nucleotides read TGCGCCAGCAGCCAAGATAGGGGTGGTCTAGTCCTATACAATGAGCAGTTCTTC. It encodes CASSQDRGGLVLYNEQFF.

The J gene is TRBJ2-7, the V gene TRBV4-1; D is possibly TRBD2 (5 bases). CDR3 length: 13 amino acids. Trimming took 4 bases from V and 6 from J, leaving 13 bases between them. Per germline, CDR1 MGHRA and CDR2 YSYEKL. Here the CDR3 reads CASSLPLGSEQYF. The CDR3 DNA reads as TGCGCCAGCAGCCTCCCCCTTGGGAGCGAGCAGTACTTC.

V gene TRBV18 combines with J gene TRBJ1-5, with D possibly matching TRBD1 (5 bases). V dropped 5 bases and J dropped 5 bases, with 10 bases sitting between them. Germline assignment: CDR1 KGHSH and CDR2 LQKENI. The CDR3 runs to 13 residues. CDR3 amino acids: CASSYGGDQPQHF. As DNA, the CDR3 is TGTGCCAGCTCATACGGGGGAGATCAGCCCCAGCATTTT.

The genes are TRBV28 and TRBJ1-2; D possibly corresponds to TRBD1 (6 bases). This CDR3 has 14 amino acids. Trimming pared 5 bases from V and 6 bases from J, leaving 16 bases between. The germline V gene encodes CDR1 MDHEN and CDR2 SYDVKM. CDR3 in DNA: TGTGCCAGCAGTCTAACAGGGCCCCCGAATGGCTACACCTTC. Amino acid sequence: CASSLTGPPNGYTF.